This T cell receptor beta chain comes out of a study of control samples from healthy donors and cancer patients. Generated by immunoSEQ multiplex PCR, the TCRdb table keeps only in-frame clones and is missing some. The sample has roughly 150,000 clones; 80% to 95% are singletons. The CDR3 is 15 residues long. CDR1 MNHEY and CDR2 SVGAGI come from the germline V gene. The trim removed 7 bases at V and 3 bases at J, leaving 9 bases unmatched. The chain is built from TRBV6-5 and TRBJ2-3; the match to TRBD2 covers 8 bases. The sequence was collected from a man aged 18-30 years in good health. Sequenced sample: blood. The CDR3 region is CASTPRSGSTDTQYF. The CDR3, as DNA: TGTGCCAGCACCCCCCGCAGCGGGAGTACAGATACGCAGTATTTT.